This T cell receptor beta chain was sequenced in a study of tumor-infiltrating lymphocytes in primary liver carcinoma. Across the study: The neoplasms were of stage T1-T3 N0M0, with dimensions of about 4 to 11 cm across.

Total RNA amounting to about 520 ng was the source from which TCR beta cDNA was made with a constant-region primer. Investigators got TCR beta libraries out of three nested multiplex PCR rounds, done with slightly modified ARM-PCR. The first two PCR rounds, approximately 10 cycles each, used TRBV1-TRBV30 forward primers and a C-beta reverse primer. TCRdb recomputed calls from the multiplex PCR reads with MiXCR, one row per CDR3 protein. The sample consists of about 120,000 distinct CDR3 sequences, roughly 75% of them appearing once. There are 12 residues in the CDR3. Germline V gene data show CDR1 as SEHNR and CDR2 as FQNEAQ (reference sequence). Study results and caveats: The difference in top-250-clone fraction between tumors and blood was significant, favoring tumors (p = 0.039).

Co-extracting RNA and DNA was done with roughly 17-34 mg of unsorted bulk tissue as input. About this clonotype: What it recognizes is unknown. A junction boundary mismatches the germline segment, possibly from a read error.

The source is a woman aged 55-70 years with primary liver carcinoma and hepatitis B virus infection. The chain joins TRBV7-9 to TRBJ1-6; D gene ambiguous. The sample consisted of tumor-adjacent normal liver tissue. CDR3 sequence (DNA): TGTGCCAGCGGCTTTGGGAATTCACCCCTCCACTTT. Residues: CASGFGNSPLHF.